This TCR beta chain came from a study of breast tumors, draining lymph nodes, adjacent tissues. Findings and caveats of the study: Data only fit, rather than demonstrated, lymph node origin of most tumor T cells. Tumor TCR diversity was below lymph nodes but above nontumor tissue. Findings are consistent with lymph node origin and intratumoral expansion of most tumor T cells.

Per germline, CDR1 MGHDK and CDR2 SYGVNS. This CDR3 is 12 amino acids long. Trimming left V 4 bases short and J 5 bases short, with 8 bases between. The lymph nodes were axillary draining lymph nodes from breast cancer patients. This clonotype was detected many times. The antigen is not known. In TCRdb, the multiplex PCR reads were re-called with MiXCR into one record per CDR3 protein. The data contain 85,000 to 120,000 distinct CDR3 sequences, approximately 28% of them singletons. The clonotype was recovered from a female donor with breast cancer. Some clones in this sample may be carry-over from other donors' samples. Sequencing used axillary lymph node tissue. The J gene is TRBJ2-5, the V gene TRBV25-1, with D unresolved. CDR3: CASSVSEETQYF. The CDR3 region has the DNA TGTGCCAGCAGTGTTTCCGAGGAGACCCAGTACTTC.